This paragraph reports one T cell receptor beta chain. The junction departs from the called germline gene at one end, perhaps through a read error. Sequencing used immunoSEQ multiplex PCR; TCRdb keeps in-frame clones, though not all of them. The table includes approximately 160,000 clones, about nine tenths detected once. Looked up from germline, CDR1 is MNHEY and CDR2 is SVGAGI. This CDR3 spans 13 amino acids. This entry is derived from a study of cytomegalovirus exposure and HLA in healthy donors. The chain has TRBV6-5 and TRBJ1-2; TRBD1 is a possible D gene (6 bases). The TCR originated in a woman aged 30 to 39 in good health and CMV-seronegative. Sequences were obtained from PBMCs. CDR3 protein: CASSYQRGGAMSF. The DNA of the CDR3 is TGTGCCAGCAGTTACCAACGAGGGGGGGCAATGTCTTTC.